This TCR beta chain appears in the sequencing data of a study of shared clonotypes between healthy human individuals. Assay used: immunoSEQ multiplex PCR; TCRdb lists only in-frame clones, some missing. The sample contains 550,000 to 800,000 clones, about nine tenths of which appear only once. Germline values: CDR1 LNHDA, CDR2 SQIVND (reference sequence). This CDR3 contains 15 residues. The germline V and J ends were trimmed by 6 bases and 4 bases, with 18 bases remaining between them. In this sample, this clone turned up once. The receptor comes from a man aged 18-30 years in good health. Some clones in this sample may be carry-over from other donors' samples. The J gene is TRBJ1-1, the V gene TRBV19; D is uncertain. The sequencing sample was made of memory CD8+ T cells from PBMCs. The subset is: CD45RO+ cells pooled with CCR7-negative TemRA cells. The CDR3: CASSPMTLTPTEAFF. CDR3 DNA: TGTGCCAGTAGCCCGATGACACTCACCCCCACTGAAGCTTTCTTT.